The entry below gives a single TCR beta chain sequence along with its context. Its antigen remains unknown. This sample is drawn from a study of T cell responses to AZD1222 COVID-19 vaccine. Study-wide results and limits: Seropositivity was recorded at baseline in only five to seven AZD1222 recipients. The sample set comprised mostly white British donors with more females, and clonal diversity was possibly underestimated.

The V gene end was trimmed by 3 bases and the J gene end by 6 bases; junction bases not matched to a gene: 4. The CDR3 runs 14 residues. CDR1 is LNHNV and CDR2 is YYDKDF in the germline V gene (reference sequence). Sequencing used immunoSEQ multiplex PCR; TCRdb keeps in-frame clones, though not all of them. The data show tens of thousands of clones, 75% to 90% seen once. The chain has TRBV15 and TRBJ1-5; 8 bases align to TRBD1. The sample consisted of peripheral blood, taken 28 days after the second AZD1222 dose. This TCR came from an adult who received the AZD1222 COVID-19 vaccine. The CDR3 is CATSRDRASQPQHF. The CDR3 DNA is TGTGCCACCAGCAGGGACAGGGCGAGTCAGCCCCAGCATTTT.